The 30 T cell receptor beta chains presented below share a single source sample, sequenced in a study of molecular identifiers for immune sequencing clone quantification. MiXCR was run by TCRdb on the PCR reads, yielding one entry per CDR3 protein. The sample records under 75,000 distinct CDR3 sequences, around 19% being singletons. The sequencing sample was made of naive CD8+ T cells from blood, with Jurkat cell RNA spiked in. As to subset: FACS-sorted CD8+CD4-CCR7+CD45RA+ naive T cells. All receptors derive from a human donor in good health. Some libraries in this study had Jurkat cell RNA spiked in.

This clonotype was counted a few times. A much larger clone is a single base away; this may be a read error. The chain employs TRBV20-1 and TRBJ1-3; 8 bases are shared with TRBD1. Germline V gene lookup returns CDR1 DFQATT and CDR2 SNEGSKA (reference sequence). The CDR3 contains 15 residues. Unmatched junction bases numbered 13, after V lost 6 bases and J lost 6 bases. CDR3 region: CSAGMSSGGENTIYF. In DNA, the CDR3 is TGCAGTGCCGGAATGAGTTCAGGGGGCGAAAACACCATATATTTT.

Note on this clonotype: Germline is not matched at one junction end, which may reflect a read error. The chain has TRBV7-6 and TRBJ2-7, with D unclear. CDR1 SGHVS and CDR2 FNYEAQ come from the germline V gene. The CDR3 has 13 amino acids. The CDR3 region has the DNA TGTGCCAGCGGCTTCGGTGGGGCCTACGAGCAGTACTTC. Its protein product is CASGFGGAYEQYF.

For this clonotype: This may be a read error: a much more frequent sequence differs by one nucleotide. The conserved closing phenylalanine or tryptophan is absent in this CDR3, likely reflecting a read error. The V gene is TRBV28, the J gene TRBJ2-7; TRBD2 is a possible D gene (5 bases). This CDR3 is 13 amino acids long. The germline gives CDR1 MDHEN, CDR2 SYDVKM. Written as DNA, the CDR3 is TGTGCAGTCGGCGGACTCGAAGTTTACGAGCAGTACTCC. Its translation is CAVGGLEVYEQYS.

Notes on this clonotype: An end of the junction differs from the germline gene, which may be a read error. The chain is built from TRBV28 and TRBJ2-2; D is perhaps TRBD2 (6 bases). This CDR3 contains 15 residues. Germline V gives CDR1 MDHEN, CDR2 SYDVKM. CDR3 sequence: CASSPHHTVTGGLFF. DNA for the CDR3: TGTGCCAGCAGTCCCCACCATACAGTTACCGGGGGGCTGTTTTTT.

This clonotype was picked up a small number of times. This chain links TRBV7-6 with TRBJ2-1; 8 bases are a match to TRBD1. Germline loops: CDR1 SGHVS, CDR2 FNYEAQ. The CDR3 totals 17 residues. V was pared by 6 bases and J by 1 base, with 11 bases of the junction left unmatched. The CDR3 coding sequence is TGTGCCAGCAGTCGAGACCCCGGACAGGGATCCTACAATGAGCAGTTCTTC. Translating gives CASSRDPGQGSYNEQFF.

This clonotype was seen many times. The chain uses TRBV20-1 and TRBJ1-1, with D possibly being TRBD1 (6 bases). Germline-derived CDR1 and CDR2 are DFQATT and SNEGSKA (reference sequence). V lost 6 bases and J 0 bases, leaving 14 bases between the germline ends. There are 14 residues in the CDR3. The DNA for the CDR3 is TGCAGTGCGAGCCAGGGGCGGATGAACACTGAAGCTTTCTTT. This translates into CSASQGRMNTEAFF.

V and J are TRBV9 and TRBJ2-3; 8 nucleotides align to TRBD2. The V gene end was trimmed by 3 bases and the J gene end by 2 bases; junction bases not matched to a gene: 8. The CDR3 is made up of 16 amino acids. Germline V gives CDR1 SGDLS, CDR2 YYNGEE. CDR3 bases: TGTGCCAGCAGCGAGCCCGAGCGGGAGTTCACAGATACGCAGTATTTT. This encodes CASSEPEREFTDTQYF.

As regards this clonotype: This may come from a read error, since a much larger clone is one base off. The genes are TRBV5-3 and TRBJ2-1; TRBD2 agrees at 10 bases. TRBV5-3 is an ORF; its function is uncertain. This CDR3 is 18 amino acids long. CDR3 protein: CASSPRLAGLSSYNVQFF. In DNA form, the CDR3 reads TGTGCCAGCAGCCCACGACTAGCGGGCCTCAGCTCCTACAATGTGCAGTTCTTC.

At least ten counts were recorded for this clonotype. The chain couples TRBV11-2 to TRBJ2-1; D possibly corresponds to TRBD2 (6 bases). Germline V gives CDR1 SGHAT, CDR2 FQNNGV. CDR3 length: 16 amino acids. The V gene lost 3 bases and the J gene lost 4 bases, with 16 bases spanning the gap. This CDR3 is CASSLKGLSGYNEQFF. CDR3 DNA sequence: TGTGCCAGCAGCTTGAAGGGACTTTCCGGTTACAATGAGCAGTTCTTC.

This clonotype counts as medium-sized. The rearrangement uses TRBV29-1 and TRBJ2-3; perhaps D is TRBD1 or TRBD2 (6 bases each). Germline V gene sequence: CDR1 SQVTM, CDR2 ANQGSEA. Trimming pared 5 bases from V and 2 bases from J, leaving 20 bases between. CDR3 size: 16 residues. The CDR3 region has the DNA TGCAGCGTTCCCCTGGGGGCGGAGGGATTCACAGATACGCAGTATTTT. It encodes CSVPLGAEGFTDTQYF.

A few counts support this clonotype. The chain couples TRBV24-1 to TRBJ2-6, with D tentatively TRBD1 (6 bases). There are 16 residues in the CDR3. V was trimmed by 5 bases and J by 3 bases, leaving 13 bases between them. Germline V gives CDR1 KGHDR, CDR2 SFDVKD. CDR3 region: CATSATGAYGANVLTF. DNA of the CDR3: TGTGCCACCAGTGCGACAGGAGCGTATGGGGCCAACGTCCTGACTTTC.

With regard to this clonotype: With a much larger clone just one base away, this may be a read error. DNA for the CDR3: TGTGCTAGTGGTTTGGTACGGGGGAGCACCGGGGAGCTGTTTTTT. Translating it yields CASGLVRGSTGELFF. This chain joins TRBV12-5 and TRBJ2-2; D is perhaps TRBD2 (6 bases). CDR3 size: 15 residues. The germline V gene has CDR1 LGHNT and CDR2 FRNRAP. The V end lost 0 bases, the J end lost 4 bases, and 9 bases lay between the germline ends.

The chain carries TRBV27 and TRBJ2-7, with TRBD2 matching over 10 bases. V was pared by 8 bases and J by 5 bases, with 9 bases of the junction left unmatched. This CDR3 has 14 residues. Germline-derived CDR1 and CDR2 are MNHEY and SMNVEV (reference sequence). CDR3: CASRSGRELNEQYF. The CDR3, as DNA: TGTGCCAGCCGAAGCGGGAGGGAACTCAACGAGCAGTACTTC.

In its sample, this clonotype was seen many times. This chain links TRBV4-1 with TRBJ1-2, with a tentative D call TRBD1 (6 bases). Trimming cost V 2 bases and J 2 bases, with 12 bases left between them. Per the germline V gene, CDR1 is MGHRA and CDR2 is YSYEKL. The CDR3 is made up of 15 amino acids. CDR3 DNA: TGCGCCAGCAGCCAACACAGGGTCACAAACTATGGCTACACCTTC. This gives the protein CASSQHRVTNYGYTF.

This clonotype was recorded many times. The chain carries TRBV7-9 and TRBJ2-3; D uncertain. The CDR3 is 16 residues long. Germline-derived CDR1 and CDR2 are SEHNR and FQNEAQ (reference sequence). Between the trimmed V and J ends, which lost 4 bases and 1 base, there was a span of 15 bases. CDR3 residues: CASSSDVDPGTDTQYF. The CDR3 bases are TGTGCCAGCAGCTCGGACGTGGACCCGGGCACAGATACGCAGTATTTT.

This clonotype was picked up one time. Being one base from a much bigger clone, this may be a read error. The J gene is TRBJ2-2, the V gene TRBV9; 8 nucleotides agree with TRBD1. Per the germline V gene, CDR1 is SGDLS and CDR2 is YYNGEE. There are 16 residues in the CDR3. In DNA form, the CDR3 reads TGTACCAGCAGCGTAGACAGGGGAGTCCGAGCCGGGGAGCTGTTTTTT. Translated, it gives CTSSVDRGVRAGELFF.

Many counts were recorded for this clonotype. This chain connects TRBV5-1 to TRBJ2-3; D remains ambiguous. The V gene's germline CDR1 is SGHRS and CDR2 YFSETQ. This CDR3 has 15 residues. Trimming stripped 2 bases from V and 4 bases from J, with 14 bases between. The CDR3 DNA reads TGCGCCAGCAGCTTACGAAGCAATTTCCCAGATACGCAGTATTTT. Protein: CASSLRSNFPDTQYF.

There are many counts of this clonotype. The chain combines TRBV24-1 with TRBJ2-2; 8 nucleotides agree with TRBD2. The CDR3 contains 18 residues. Germline CDR1 and CDR2: KGHDR and SFDVKD. Unmatched junction bases numbered 10, after V lost 3 bases and J lost 2 bases. CDR3 DNA sequence: TGTGCCACCAGTGATCTCGGGGGGGGAAGGGCCAACACCGGGGAGCTGTTTTTT. Protein product: CATSDLGGGRANTGELFF.

Comment on this clonotype: A much larger clone differs from this one at a single base, so this may be a read error. The chain uses TRBV27 and TRBJ2-3; D remains ambiguous. The V gene's germline CDR1 is MNHEY and CDR2 SMNVEV (reference sequence). The CDR3 runs to 15 residues. DNA of the CDR3: TGTGCCAGCAGTCTTCACAGCGAACTTACAGATACGCTGTATTTT. It specifies CASSLHSELTDTLYF.

This clonotype was counted many times. V is TRBV3-1 and J is TRBJ2-3; TRBD2 matches at 9 bases. The ends lost 1 base at V and 0 bases at J; junction bases unmatched: 5. The CDR3 has 17 residues. In germline, CDR1 is LGHDT, CDR2 YNNKEL (reference sequence). The CDR3 nucleotides are TGTGCCAGCAGCCAAGCGGGACTAGCAGCCAGCACAGATACGCAGTATTTT. It encodes CASSQAGLAASTDTQYF.

There are a few counts of this clonotype. The chain combines TRBV20-1 with TRBJ2-1, with D possibly being TRBD1 or TRBD2 (6 bases each). The CDR3 totals 15 residues. V gave up 3 bases and J gave up 7 bases, with 19 bases separating them. Germline V gene lookup returns CDR1 DFQATT and CDR2 SNEGSKA (reference sequence). This CDR3 is CSARGGTRIANEQFF. The CDR3 DNA reads TGCAGTGCTAGGGGCGGGACACGAATCGCGAATGAGCAGTTCTTC.

This chain uses TRBV27 with TRBJ1-2; D is possibly TRBD1 (5 bases). CDR3 length: 15 residues. V was pared by 4 bases and J by 4 bases, with 16 bases between. Per germline, CDR1 MNHEY and CDR2 SMNVEV (reference sequence). DNA of the CDR3: TGTGCCAGCAGTTCCGCCCCCGGGACGTTCTATGGCTACACCTTC. Its protein is CASSSAPGTFYGYTF.

This clonotype has ten or more counts. The J gene is TRBJ1-5, the V gene TRBV28, with 7 positions matching TRBD1. The germline V gene encodes CDR1 MDHEN and CDR2 SYDVKM. V lost 5 bases, J lost 7 bases, and 8 bases stayed unmatched. CDR3 size: 14 residues. CDR3 protein: CASSLTTGMQPQHF. The CDR3 DNA reads as TGTGCCAGCAGTCTGACGACAGGGATGCAGCCCCAGCATTTT.

The chain uses TRBV7-6 and TRBJ1-2; 7 bases match TRBD1. Germline V gene lookup returns CDR1 SGHVS and CDR2 FNYEAQ. The CDR3 length is 15 residues. The V gene end was trimmed by 2 bases and the J gene end by 4 bases; junction bases not matched to a gene: 7. The CDR3 reads CASSLLGQEAYGYTF. CDR3 sequence (DNA): TGTGCCAGCAGCTTACTCGGACAGGAGGCCTATGGCTACACCTTC. The whole variable domain, filled in from reference TRBV7-6 and TRBJ1-2, reads GAGVSQSPRYKVTKRGQDVALRCDPISGHVSLYWYRQALGQGPEFLTYFNYEAQQDKSGLPNDRFSAERPEGSISTLTIQRTEQRDSAMYRCASSLLGQEAYGYTFGSGTRLTVV.

This clonotype showed up many times. The genes are TRBV6-2 or TRBV6-3 and TRBJ2-3, with TRBD1 matching 9 bases. The CDR3 has 15 amino acids. CDR1 is MNHEY, CDR2 SVGEGT, per germline. V gave up 5 bases and J gave up 0 bases; unmatched junction bases: 3. CDR3 DNA sequence: TGTGCCAGCAGTAGGACAGGGGCAAGCACAGATACGCAGTATTTT. Protein product: CASSRTGASTDTQYF.

This clonotype turned up a few times. This CDR3 is CASSNGSRGGQETQYF. CDR3 coding DNA: TGTGCCAGCAGCAACGGATCGAGGGGGGGCCAAGAGACCCAGTACTTC. This chain links TRBV21-1 with TRBJ2-5; the table gives TRBD1 as D, unverified against the DNA. TRBV21-1 is a recognized pseudogene. The CDR3 has 16 residues.

This clonotype was counted at least ten times. This chain uses TRBV19 with TRBJ2-7, with D possibly matching TRBD1 (6 bases). V gave up 3 bases and J gave up 6 bases, with 18 bases separating them. The CDR3 extends over 15 amino acids. Germline V gene data show CDR1 as LNHDA and CDR2 as SQIVND (reference sequence). The CDR3 loop reads CASSISAGVPLEQYF. The CDR3 DNA is TGTGCCAGTAGTATCTCGGCAGGGGTTCCTCTCGAGCAGTACTTC.

The chain links TRBV12-5 to TRBJ1-4; D gene ambiguous. Trimming took 0 bases from V and 4 from J, leaving 9 bases between them. There are 15 residues in the CDR3. Looked up from germline, CDR1 is LGHNT and CDR2 is FRNRAP. The CDR3 coding sequence is TGTGCTAGTGGTTTGGTAACCCGGAGTAATGAAAAACTGTTTTTT. Translated, it gives CASGLVTRSNEKLFF. The complete variable domain, with remaining parts taken from reference TRBV12-5 and TRBJ1-4, reads DARVTQTPRHKVTEMGQEVTMRCQPILGHNTVFWYRQTMMQGLELLAYFRNRAPLDDSGMPKDRFSAEMPDATLATLKIQPSEPRDSAVYFCASGLVTRSNEKLFFGSGTQLSVL.

Concerning this clonotype: Just one base apart from a much larger clone, this may be a read error. The V call is TRBV29-1, the J call TRBJ2-4; unclear D gene. V lost 1 base and J 2 bases, leaving 9 bases between the germline ends. Germline lookup yields CDR1 SQVTM and CDR2 ANQGSEA. This CDR3 comprises 14 residues. CDR3 sequence: CSVEVPSPKNIQYF. The CDR3 DNA sequence: TGCAGCGTTGAAGTCCCCTCCCCCAAAAACATTCAGTACTTC.

The chain joins TRBV27 to TRBJ1-6; no firm D call. The germline V and J ends were trimmed by 6 bases and 7 bases, with 10 bases remaining between them. This CDR3 is 13 amino acids long. Germline V CDR1 and CDR2: MNHEY, SMNVEV (reference sequence). The CDR3 region is CASSLGLNSPLHF. The CDR3 DNA follows: TGTGCCAGCAGCCTGGGCTTGAATTCACCCCTCCACTTT.